These 22 T cell receptor beta chains originate from one sample sequenced in a study of OX40 agonist ivuxolimab in advanced cancers. Libraries were prepared by immunoSEQ multiplex PCR; TCRdb keeps only in-frame clonotypes and omits some of them. Altogether under 85,000 clones are present, about 88% being singletons, with the ten largest covering 2% to 2.5%. Specimen: CD4+ or CD8+ T cells sorted from blood, collected in a trial of the OX40 agonist ivuxolimab. These TCRs come from an adult with an advanced solid tumor such as melanoma, head and neck, liver or kidney cancer.

On this clone itself: This sample also contains other DNA sequences that code for the same CDR3. This chain connects TRBV25-1 to TRBJ2-7; D perhaps matches TRBD1 (6 bases). The CDR3 contains 13 residues. Looked up from germline, CDR1 is MGHDK and CDR2 is SYGVNS. Trimming left V 8 bases short and J 5 bases short, with 16 bases between. The CDR3 DNA follows: TGTGCCAGCGTGGGGGCAGGGTACCACGAGCAGTACTTC. Protein sequence: CASVGAGYHEQYF.

The rearrangement uses TRBV5-1 and TRBJ1-1, with TRBD1 matching over 8 bases. This CDR3 has 15 amino acids. After removal of 5 bases from V and 4 bases from J, the junction contained 10 bases not matched to a gene. The germline V gene has CDR1 SGHRS and CDR2 YFSETQ. CDR3 sequence (DNA): TGCGCCAGCAGGTTCGACGGACAGGGAGGCACTGAAGCTTTCTTT. It is translated as CASRFDGQGGTEAFF.

This chain connects TRBV7-9 to TRBJ1-1, with a tentative D call TRBD1 (5 bases). Germline V gene sequence: CDR1 SEHNR, CDR2 FQNEAQ (reference sequence). This CDR3 comprises 13 residues. The V gene lost 5 bases and the J gene lost 4 bases, with 11 bases spanning the gap. CDR3 residues: CASSPKGPTEAFF. The CDR3 DNA follows: TGTGCCAGCAGCCCTAAGGGGCCCACTGAAGCTTTCTTT. Variable domain in full (rest from reference TRBV7-9 and TRBJ1-1): DTGVSQNPRHKITKRGQNVTFRCDPISEHNRLYWYRQTLGQGPEFLTYFQNEAQLEKSRLLSDRFSAERPKGSFSTLEIQRTEQGDSAMYLCASSPKGPTEAFFGQGTRLTVV.

The genes are TRBV9 and TRBJ2-1, with 12 bases lining up with TRBD2. V shed 2 bases, J shed 5 bases, and the junction held 5 bases outside the gene matches. Germline V lookup: CDR1 SGDLS, CDR2 YYNGEE. CDR3 length equals 16 residues. CDR3 in amino acids: CASSVGLAGFDNEQFF. In DNA form, the CDR3 reads TGTGCCAGCAGCGTCGGACTAGCGGGATTCGACAATGAGCAGTTCTTC.

A few counts support this clone. The V and J genes are TRBV16 and TRBJ2-1; D unclear. The CDR3 totals 15 residues. Germline CDR1 reads KGHSY; CDR2 reads FQNENV. Deletions cut 1 base from V and 3 bases from J, with 10 bases between. The CDR3 sequence: CASSQWERLYNEQFF. CDR3 nucleotide sequence: TGTGCCAGCAGCCAATGGGAAAGGCTCTACAATGAGCAGTTCTTC. Variable domain in full (rest from reference TRBV16 and TRBJ2-1): GEEVAQTPKHLVRGEGQKAKLYCAPIKGHSYVFWYQQVLKNEFKFLISFQNENVFDETGMPKERFSAKCLPNSPCSLEIQATKLEDSAVYFCASSQWERLYNEQFFGPGTRLTVL.

This clone was detected only a few times. V and J are TRBV6-5 and TRBJ1-1, with no clear D. With 6 bases removed from V and 0 bases from J, the gap between germline ends came to 8 bases. CDR1 MNHEY and CDR2 SVGAGI come from the germline V gene. The CDR3 is 13 amino acids. Here the CDR3 reads CASRRDLNTEAFF. CDR3 coding DNA: TGTGCCAGCAGACGGGATTTGAACACTGAAGCTTTCTTT.

This clone was counted between two and nine times. This chain joins TRBV7-3 and TRBJ1-2; the D gene is possibly TRBD1 (6 bases). Per the germline V gene, CDR1 is SGHTA and CDR2 is FQGTGA. The germline V and J ends were trimmed by 4 bases and 2 bases, with 11 bases remaining between them. CDR3 size: 14 residues. The chain's CDR3 is CASSSGQMNYGYTF. The CDR3 DNA sequence: TGTGCCAGCAGCTCTGGACAGATGAACTATGGCTACACCTTC.

This chain links TRBV6-6 with TRBJ2-7; weak D call: TRBD2 (6 bases). The CDR3 is made up of 15 amino acids. Germline CDR1 is MNHNY and CDR2 is SVGAGI (reference sequence). V lost 4 bases and J 4 bases, leaving 17 bases between the germline ends. The CDR3 reads CASSSQGGFGYEQYF. The CDR3 DNA follows: TGTGCCAGCAGTTCCCAGGGAGGTTTTGGGTACGAGCAGTACTTC.

DNA of the CDR3: TGCGCCAGCAGCCAAGGACACCGAAACACTGAAGCTTTCTTT. The encoded protein is CASSQGHRNTEAFF. The chain employs TRBV4-3 and TRBJ1-1; D remains unclear. V lost 1 base and J 2 bases, leaving 8 bases between the germline ends. CDR1 and CDR2 (germline): LGHNA, YSLEER. The CDR3 sequence is 14 residues long.

V gene TRBV7-2 combines with J gene TRBJ1-1; D is perhaps TRBD1 (5 bases). The V and J ends lost 5 bases and 1 base respectively, with 8 bases between them. Germline CDR1 and CDR2: SGHTA and FQGNSA. CDR3 length equals 13 residues. The CDR3 spells CASSATANTEAFF. The CDR3 DNA reads as TGTGCCAGCAGCGCGACAGCGAACACTGAAGCTTTCTTT.

The chain has TRBV7-2 and TRBJ1-1, with TRBD1 as a possible D gene (5 bases). The V gene lost 5 bases and the J gene lost 1 base, with 11 bases spanning the gap. The CDR3 is 14 residues long. Per germline, CDR1 SGHTA and CDR2 FQGNSA. In nucleotides, the CDR3 is TGTGCCAGCAGCCCCCCAGGGACGAACACTGAAGCTTTCTTT. It is translated as CASSPPGTNTEAFF.

V and J are TRBV19 and TRBJ1-6; a weak D match, TRBD1 (6 bases). V gave up 5 bases and J gave up 2 bases, with 7 bases separating them. Germline loops: CDR1 LNHDA, CDR2 SQIVND (reference sequence). The CDR3 is 14 amino acids. The CDR3 bases are TGTGCCAGTAGTGGGGGGCCCTATAATTCACCCCTCCACTTT. This codes for CASSGGPYNSPLHF.

The CDR3, as DNA: TGTGCCAGCAGCTTGCAGGGGGTGGAGTATGGCTACACCTTC. Amino acids: CASSLQGVEYGYTF. The rearrangement uses TRBV5-5 and TRBJ1-2, with 7 positions matching TRBD1. The germline CDR1 and CDR2 sequences are SGHKS and YYEKEE (reference sequence). The CDR3 spans 14 residues. The J segment lost 5 bases and the V segment lost 1 base, leaving 5 bases of the junction unmatched.

This CDR3 reads CASSLSGGTIDQPQHF. In DNA, the CDR3 is TGTGCCAGCAGTTTATCGGGGGGGACGATCGATCAGCCCCAGCATTTT. The chain has TRBV27 and TRBJ1-5; D possibly corresponds to TRBD1 (5 bases). Germline assignment: CDR1 MNHEY and CDR2 SMNVEV (reference sequence). This CDR3 spans 16 amino acids. V was trimmed by 0 bases and J by 5 bases, leaving 14 bases between them.

The V call is TRBV5-6, the J call TRBJ1-1, with D maybe TRBD1 (5 bases). The CDR3 is 17 residues long. Germline CDR1 and CDR2: SGHDT and YYEEEE. The V end was cut by 4 bases, the J end by 0 bases, with 19 bases between. The CDR3 region is CASSPRGALGLNTEAFF. CDR3 in DNA: TGTGCCAGCAGCCCGCGCGGGGCTCTGGGCCTGAACACTGAAGCTTTCTTT. Drawing the rest from reference TRBV5-6 and TRBJ1-1, the complete variable domain is DAGVTQSPTHLIKTRGQQVTLRCSPKSGHDTVSWYQQALGQGPQFIFQYYEEEERQRGNFPDRFSGHQFPNYSSELNVNALLLGDSALYLCASSPRGALGLNTEAFFGQGTRLTVV.

V gene TRBV12-2 combines with J gene TRBJ1-4. TRBV12-2 is assigned pseudogene status. The CDR3 consists of 14 residues. CDR3 amino acids: CASRLGPNNEKLFF. The DNA for the CDR3 is TGTGCAAGTCGCTTAGGCCCCAATAATGAAAAACTGTTTTTT.

Worth noting for this clone: Its ends do not fully match the called genes, so a read error is possible. The rearrangement joins TRBV6-1 to TRBJ2-3; D gene uncertain. Germline CDR1 is MNHNS and CDR2 is SASEGT. CDR3 length equals 13 residues. CDR3 region: CAGRENWGDTQYF. The DNA of the CDR3 is TGTGCCGGCAGAGAGAACTGGGGAGATACGCAGTATTTT.

This chain links TRBV27 with TRBJ2-3; tentative D call: TRBD2 (5 bases). In germline, CDR1 is MNHEY, CDR2 SMNVEV (reference sequence). Trimming took off 4 bases at V and 2 bases at J, with 16 bases between the two ends. The CDR3 loop spans 16 amino acids. The CDR3 here is CASSSRPQRTTDTQYF. The CDR3 DNA sequence: TGTGCCAGCAGTTCCCGCCCGCAGCGGACCACAGATACGCAGTATTTT.

This chain connects TRBV7-2 to TRBJ2-3; 7 nucleotides align to TRBD2. The CDR3 contains 15 residues. V shed 9 bases and J 0 bases; nucleotides not matched to a gene: 9. Germline loops: CDR1 SGHTA, CDR2 FQGNSA. The chain's CDR3 is CASTLAGLSTDTQYF. CDR3 nucleotide sequence: TGTGCCAGTACGTTAGCGGGCCTAAGCACAGATACGCAGTATTTT. The variable domain in full, with the rest retrieved from reference TRBV7-2 and TRBJ2-3, is GAGVSQSPSNKVTEKGKDVELRCDPISGHTALYWYRQSLGQGLEFLIYFQGNSAPDKSGLPSDRFSAERTGGSVSTLTIQRTQQEDSAVYLCASTLAGLSTDTQYFGPGTRLTVL.

The J gene is TRBJ1-2, the V gene TRBV21-1; the table's TRBD1 call for D was not verified on the DNA. TRBV21-1 is noted as a pseudogene. The CDR3 is 14 amino acids. CDR3 in amino acids: CASTTQTSNYGYTF. The CDR3 DNA reads as TGTGCCAGCACCACACAGACGTCAAACTATGGCTACACCTTC.

The chain links TRBV5-1 to TRBJ1-1; D uncertain. The germline V and J ends were trimmed by 4 bases and 0 bases, with 10 bases remaining between them. Germline V gives CDR1 SGHRS, CDR2 YFSETQ. This CDR3 contains 14 residues. In DNA, the CDR3 is TGCGCCAGCAGCGTCCCAGACATGAACACTGAAGCTTTCTTT. Translating gives CASSVPDMNTEAFF.

This chain connects TRBV6-6 to TRBJ2-7, with D possibly being TRBD2 (6 bases). Germline V lookup: CDR1 MNHNY, CDR2 SVGAGI (reference sequence). CDR3 length equals 15 residues. Trimming pared 6 bases from V and 5 bases from J, leaving 20 bases between. The CDR3 nucleotides are TGTGCCAGCAGGACCCATTACGGGGGTGGAGACGAGCAGTACTTC. It encodes CASRTHYGGGDEQYF.